The rows below give T cell receptor beta chains drawn from one sample of a study of CD8+ T cells in alopecia areata. The data were produced by immunoSEQ multiplex PCR, yet TCRdb's version contains in-frame clones alone and is incomplete. Seen here are more than 90,000 clones, roughly 68% observed once, and the top ten hold 2.8%. The source material was CD4+ T cells sorted from blood. The receptors stem from a human donor in good health. The conserved cysteine and the conserved F or W are not part of the CDR3 here. The order of the fields is J gene, V gene, clone size, CDR3 protein. Size values are once, few and many counts, or a class for expanded clones, and some rows have none.

>TRBJ1-2|TRBV6-5|.
ASSSGQLYT
>TRBJ2-7|TRBV30|.
AWSVQGVRANEQY
>TRBJ1-2|TRBV29-1|.
SVVRDVPENYGYT
>TRBJ2-7|TRBV29-1|.
SAAPVIAGGSYEQY
>TRBJ2-3|TRBV4-1|.
ASSQGLAGAPWGDTQY
>TRBJ2-1|TRBV30|.
AWRTGTPNEQF
>TRBJ1-4|TRBV4-1|few
ASKNPTMEKLF
>TRBJ2-7|TRBV7-9|.
ASSYHSQEQY
>TRBJ1-2|TRBV6-6|few
ASGEGKDYGYT
>TRBJ2-7|TRBV5-1|.
ASSLDGDQAYEQY
>TRBJ1-1|TRBV4-1|.
ASSPQDRGRGGEAF
>TRBJ1-5|TRBV18|.
ASSENNGQNNQPQH
>TRBJ2-2|TRBV7-2|few
ASSFSPTNTGELF
>TRBJ2-7|TRBV6-5|.
ASSRTEDEQY
>TRBJ1-1|TRBV9|once
ASSGWTGGAF
>TRBJ1-6|TRBV9|.
ASSVLGSPLH
>TRBJ1-1|TRBV5-6|.
ASSPNFWQGPSNTEAF
>TRBJ1-2|TRBV2|.
ASSEETGYEVDYGYT
>TRBJ1-1|TRBV4-1|.
ASSQVGLKLPRGEAF
>TRBJ2-3|TRBV7-2|.
ASSVRAGGTDTQY
>TRBJ2-2|TRBV5-1|.
ASSLMGTRGSTGELF
>TRBJ1-5|TRBV19|.
ASSIIGQPHFN
>TRBJ1-1|TRBV29-1|.
SAERGYMNTEAF
>TRBJ2-5|TRBV9|.
ASSVNPGGRQETQY
>TRBJ2-2|TRBV14|few
ASSQARELF
>TRBJ2-2|TRBV6-5|.
ASSSERGNTGELF
>TRBJ2-5|TRBV2|few
ASSGGLQETQY
>TRBJ2-1|TRBV30|.
AWSGLAAYNEQF
>TRBJ2-1|TRBV7-8|.
ASSPPGLASYNEQF
>TRBJ1-2|TRBV29-1|.
SVTSGQGQPPGYT
>TRBJ2-2|TRBV30|.
AWSLSGGQLNTGELF
>TRBJ2-4|TRBV27|.
ASSSAGAAKNIQY
>TRBJ2-7|TRBV30|.
ALGAGPYEQY
>TRBJ2-2|TRBV5-1|.
ASSLTSNTGELF
>TRBJ1-2|TRBV29-1|.
SAPLRNQNYGYT
>TRBJ2-1|TRBV19|.
ASSGFRGGSYNEQF
>TRBJ2-1|TRBV30|once
ALEGRGSYNEQF
>TRBJ1-5|TRBV6-1|.
ASIRDRDQPQH
>TRBJ2-7|TRBV6-5|.
ASSNRGVYEQY
>TRBJ2-5|TRBV14|few
ASSAIGWTEETQY
>TRBJ2-2|TRBV5-4|.
ASSLRSTGELF
>TRBJ1-3|TRBV2|.
ASSEQGGGNTIY
>TRBJ2-1|TRBV5-4|many
ASSYDGLASYNEQF
>TRBJ1-2|TRBV12-2|.
ASRSTPRQETADGYT
>TRBJ2-5|TRBV14|.
ASSQVRGPQETQY
>TRBJ1-1|TRBV30|.
AWSVSANTEAF
>TRBJ2-1|TRBV4-1|.
ASSQVNLLVTDEQF
>TRBJ1-5|TRBV2|.
ASKDEDNQPQH
>TRBJ2-1|TRBV30|.
AWRARTSGTYNEQF
>TRBJ2-7|TRBV19|.
ASSPLAGRGEQY
>TRBJ1-3|TRBV30|.
AWKQGAGNTIY
>TRBJ2-4|TRBV4-2|.
ASSPQFGTGETKNIQY
>TRBJ2-1|TRBV20-1|once
SARGRNEQF
>TRBJ1-1|TRBV4-1|.
ASSLVRDSNTEAF
>TRBJ2-2|TRBV7-8|many
ASSFGSGGNGELF
>TRBJ2-3|TRBV7-2|.
ASRKLTDTQY
>TRBJ1-5|TRBV30|.
AWSVSLTGNQPQH
>TRBJ1-2|TRBV30|.
AWSVTGNGYGYT
>TRBJ1-5|TRBV30|few
AWGAGPSHPQH
>TRBJ2-3|TRBV7-8|.
ASSPRGSGFTDTQY